This T cell receptor (beta chain) derives from a study of blood T cell repertoires in COVID-19. Study at large: Spain, Italy and the United States supplied samples that represented acute and convalescent COVID-19. PBMCs, B-cell-depleted T cells, or T cells were the source of the cDNA or gDNA that made up the material.

It was during active infection that Seattle patients were enrolled and then longitudinally followed. This table comes from immunoSEQ multiplex PCR, and its TCRdb copy is limited to in-frame clones, with some not included. This sample yields about 46,000 clones, of which approximately 85% are seen a single time; about a third belongs to the top ten. This clonotype was sampled from an elderly woman with COVID-19, enrolled during active disease. Material: peripheral blood.

The CDR3 loop is CASSQQGGVQPQHF. The CDR3 DNA reads as TGTGCCAGCAGCCAACAGGGGGGGGTTCAGCCCCAGCATTTT. V gene TRBV7-2 combines with J gene TRBJ1-5, with 8 bases lining up with TRBD1. CDR1 and CDR2 (germline): SGHTA, FQGNSA. CDR3 length: 14 amino acids. The junction had 6 bases not matched to a gene; V was cut back by 5 bases and J by 6 bases.